Listed here are 21 T cell receptor beta chains from one sample, sequenced in a study of beta chain features in type 1 diabetes. Notes on the study in general: TCRB CDR3 length was moderately but significantly reduced in all four CD4+ subsets of Type 1 diabetes patients.

The entirety of the isolated RNA underwent reverse transcription, so expressed TCRB transcripts were sequenced. Assay used: immunoSEQ multiplex PCR; TCRdb lists only in-frame clones, some missing. This table holds fewer than 350,000 clones, about 15% found once. Their antigens are not known. Sequencing was carried out using naive CD4+ T cells from blood. These receptors came from a man in his late teens or twenties with type 1 diabetes.

The CDR3 here is CASSPRAGRTDTQYF. DNA for the CDR3: TGTGCCAGCAGCCCCCGGGCAGGGAGGACAGATACGCAGTATTTT. The V gene is TRBV6-6, the J gene TRBJ2-3, with D possibly TRBD2 on 6 matching bases. Germline CDR1 is MNHNY and CDR2 is SVGAGI (reference sequence). CDR3 length: 15 amino acids. V was shortened by 6 bases and J by 3 bases, with 16 bases between the two germline ends.

Only a few counts were recorded for this clone. This chain links TRBV4-2 with TRBJ1-2; 9 bases are a match to TRBD1. The CDR3 covers 15 residues. Trimming removed 0 bases from V and 4 bases from J; junction bases left unmatched: 3. The germline CDR1 and CDR2 sequences are LGHNA and YNFKEQ. The CDR3 here is CASSQDGQGLYGYTF. CDR3 bases: TGTGCCAGCAGCCAAGACGGACAGGGGCTCTATGGCTACACCTTC.

The V call is TRBV27, the J call TRBJ2-7; 7 bases fit TRBD1. J lost 2 bases, V lost 8 bases, and 6 bases had no gene match. CDR3 length: 13 amino acids. Germline V gene lookup returns CDR1 MNHEY and CDR2 SMNVEV (reference sequence). Here the CDR3 reads CASRDRGTYEQYF. The CDR3 coding sequence is TGTGCCAGCCGGGACAGAGGAACCTACGAGCAGTACTTC.

The V call is TRBV4-1, the J call TRBJ1-2, with TRBD1 matching 11 bases. Germline V gene lookup returns CDR1 MGHRA and CDR2 YSYEKL. Trimming cost V 2 bases and J 4 bases; bases outside gene matches: 3. The CDR3 loop spans 15 amino acids. CDR3 protein: CASSQPGQGVYGYTF. As DNA, the CDR3 is TGCGCCAGCAGCCAACCGGGACAGGGGGTCTATGGCTACACCTTC.

This CDR3 is CASSAGQSKETQYF. The CDR3 coding sequence is TGTGCCAGCAGTGCCGGACAGTCCAAAGAGACCCAGTACTTC. This chain connects TRBV28 to TRBJ2-5; TRBD1 might be the D (6 bases). The V end was cut by 5 bases, the J end by 3 bases, with 13 bases between. Germline-derived CDR1 and CDR2 are MDHEN and SYDVKM. The CDR3 loop spans 14 amino acids.

This clone came up a few times. This chain uses TRBV9 with TRBJ2-3, with a weak D call TRBD2 (6 bases). Germline CDR1 SGDLS, CDR2 YYNGEE. The V gene lost 3 bases and the J gene lost 4 bases, with 18 bases spanning the gap. This CDR3 contains 16 residues. The CDR3 DNA sequence: TGTGCCAGCAGCGCACTTAGCGGATCCTGGGCAGATACGCAGTATTTT. Residues: CASSALSGSWADTQYF.

This chain uses TRBV29-1 with TRBJ1-1, with no clear D. With 2 bases removed from V and 0 bases from J, the gap between germline ends came to 7 bases. CDR3 size: 13 residues. Looked up from germline, CDR1 is SQVTM and CDR2 is ANQGSEA. CDR3: CSVESWLNTEAFF. The CDR3 DNA is TGCAGCGTTGAAAGTTGGCTGAACACTGAAGCTTTCTTT.

This clone has just a few counts. The rearrangement uses TRBV4-1 and TRBJ2-2; D remains unclear. The V gene's germline CDR1 is MGHRA and CDR2 YSYEKL. The CDR3 is 15 residues long. With 0 bases removed from V and 6 bases from J, the gap between germline ends came to 11 bases. The CDR3 bases are TGCGCCAGCAGCCAAGATCCCTCCACAGCCGGGGAGCTGTTTTTT. It specifies CASSQDPSTAGELFF.

This rearrangement joins TRBV28 to TRBJ1-3; perhaps TRBD1 as D (6 bases). This CDR3 is built from 15 residues. The V gene lost 4 bases and the J gene lost 4 bases, with 14 bases spanning the gap. Germline V gene lookup returns CDR1 MDHEN and CDR2 SYDVKM. As DNA, the CDR3 is TGTGCCAGCAGTTCGATGGGGGCGACGGGAAACACCATATATTTT. Its translation: CASSSMGATGNTIYF.

The chain carries TRBV2 and TRBJ2-1; D perhaps matches TRBD2 (7 bases). The CDR3 is made up of 15 amino acids. CDR1 is SNHLY and CDR2 is FYNNEI in the germline V gene. V dropped 11 bases and J dropped 0 bases, with 17 bases sitting between them. The CDR3 is CAGGAGRSSYNEQFF. The CDR3 DNA follows: TGTGCCGGGGGGGCAGGGCGGAGCTCCTACAATGAGCAGTTCTTC.

This CDR3 is CASSLRSSWETQYF. Written as DNA, the CDR3 is TGTGCCAGCAGCTTGCGGTCTAGCTGGGAGACCCAGTACTTC. The gene calls are TRBV7-8 and TRBJ2-5, with D tentatively TRBD2 (5 bases). The CDR3 runs to 14 residues. Germline V CDR1 and CDR2: SGHVS, FQNEAQ. V was clipped by 3 bases and J by 5 bases, with 13 bases between them. Together with reference TRBV7-8 and TRBJ2-5, the CDR3 gives the full variable domain: GAGVSQSPRYKVAKRGQDVALRCDPISGHVSLFWYQQALGQGPEFLTYFQNEAQLDKSGLPSDRFFAERPEGSVSTLKIQRTQQEDSAVYLCASSLRSSWETQYFGPGTRLLVL.

This clone was detected a few times. This chain joins TRBV6-1 and TRBJ2-7; D possibly corresponds to TRBD1 (5 bases). The germline V and J ends were trimmed by 7 bases and 0 bases, with 16 bases remaining between them. Germline assignment: CDR1 MNHNS and CDR2 SASEGT. The CDR3 totals 15 residues. CDR3 in DNA: TGTGCCAGCACCGAGGACATCCGAAGCTCCTACGAGCAGTACTTC. Protein sequence: CASTEDIRSSYEQYF.

This clone was counted a single time. CDR3 DNA: TGTGCCAGCAGCGTGTCGGGTACCCAAGAGACCCAGTACTTC. It translates to CASSVSGTQETQYF. The chain has TRBV9 and TRBJ2-5; D is unclear. The V gene lost 2 bases and the J gene lost 1 base, with 9 bases spanning the gap. Per germline, CDR1 SGDLS and CDR2 YYNGEE. This CDR3 has 14 amino acids.

The table lists this clone with a few counts. The V gene is TRBV9, the J gene TRBJ1-2; the D gene is possibly TRBD1 (6 bases). Germline V gives CDR1 SGDLS, CDR2 YYNGEE. V lost 0 bases and J 4 bases, leaving 10 bases between the germline ends. The CDR3 is 14 amino acids. As DNA, the CDR3 is TGTGCCAGCAGCGTAGCACAGGGACCCTATGGCTACACCTTC. This codes for CASSVAQGPYGYTF. Supplemented by reference TRBV9 and TRBJ1-2, the full variable domain reads DSGVTQTPKHLITATGQRVTLRCSPRSGDLSVYWYQQSLDQGLQFLIQYYNGEERAKGNILERFSAQQFPDLHSELNLSSLELGDSALYFCASSVAQGPYGYTFGSGTRLTVV.

This clone was detected only a few times. The rearrangement uses TRBV7-9 and TRBJ2-1; 11 nucleotides line up with TRBD2. The germline gives CDR1 SEHNR, CDR2 FQNEAQ (reference sequence). V lost 11 bases and J lost 0; bases outside the gene matches: 6. There are 15 residues in the CDR3. The CDR3 sequence is CACSGGAGSYNEQFF. For the CDR3, the DNA is TGTGCCTGTAGCGGGGGGGCCGGCTCCTACAATGAGCAGTTCTTC.

The chain joins TRBV7-2 to TRBJ2-7, with D perhaps TRBD1 (6 bases). The CDR3 length is 18 residues. Germline CDR1 and CDR2: SGHTA and FQGNSA. Trimming removed 2 bases from V and 3 bases from J, with 23 bases in between. CDR3 sequence: CASSLTPWVGGRGYEQYF. CDR3 sequence (DNA): TGTGCCAGCAGCTTAACGCCGTGGGTTGGGGGCAGGGGCTACGAGCAGTACTTC. Complete variable domain (other parts from reference TRBV7-2 and TRBJ2-7): GAGVSQSPSNKVTEKGKDVELRCDPISGHTALYWYRQSLGQGLEFLIYFQGNSAPDKSGLPSDRFSAERTGGSVSTLTIQRTQQEDSAVYLCASSLTPWVGGRGYEQYFGPGTRLTVT.

This clone was seen more than once but under ten times. The chain uses TRBV7-2 and TRBJ2-3; 12 bases map to TRBD1. Germline trimming cut 5 bases from V and 3 bases from J; bases unmatched to any gene: 6. The CDR3 has 16 amino acids. In germline, CDR1 is SGHTA, CDR2 FQGNSA. CDR3 loop: CASSNRDRGLTDTQYF. CDR3 nucleotide sequence: TGTGCCAGCAGCAACCGGGACAGGGGGCTAACAGATACGCAGTATTTT.

The chain carries TRBV7-2 and TRBJ2-7; TRBD2 matches at 8 bases. V shed 1 base, J shed 2 bases, and the junction held 1 base outside the gene matches. This CDR3 spans 14 amino acids. Germline assignment: CDR1 SGHTA and CDR2 FQGNSA. CDR3 DNA: TGTGCCAGCAGCTTAGTGGGACTAGCCTACGAGCAGTACTTC. Encoded protein: CASSLVGLAYEQYF.

This clone has only a few counts. The chain recombines TRBV4-3 with TRBJ2-6, with D perhaps matching TRBD2 (6 bases). This CDR3 region has 15 residues. Germline-derived CDR1 and CDR2 are LGHNA and YSLEER. Trimming shortened V by 1 base and J by 2 bases, and 6 bases separated the two germline ends. The CDR3 DNA follows: TGCGCCAGCAGCCAAGGCGGGGCTGGGGCCAACGTCCTGACTTTC. Amino acids: CASSQGGAGANVLTF.

CDR3 DNA: TGTGCCAGCAGCTTAAGGACAGGGTCGGGCTCCTACAATGAGCAGTTCTTC. As protein: CASSLRTGSGSYNEQFF. This chain joins TRBV5-6 and TRBJ2-1; TRBD1 matches 8 bases. Unmatched junction bases numbered 7, after V lost 2 bases and J lost 0 bases. Per the germline V gene, CDR1 is SGHDT and CDR2 is YYEEEE. CDR3 length equals 17 residues.

The chain recombines TRBV30 with TRBJ1-1; no clear D gene. Germline CDR1 reads GTSNPN; CDR2 reads SVGIG (reference sequence). This CDR3 is built from 11 residues. V was trimmed by 2 bases and J by 4 bases, leaving 5 bases between them. Here the CDR3 DNA reads TGTGCCTGGAGTTCCCGCACTGAAGCTTTCTTT. Protein sequence: CAWSSRTEAFF.